This TCR beta chain came from a study of T cell repertoires in cytomegalovirus infection. Study-level points and caveats: Within the response measured ex vivo, HLA-C-restricted CMV-specific TCR beta clonotypes were dominant.

TCRdb independently ran MiXCR on the reads; one entry per CDR3 protein. This sample carries around 900,000 distinct CDR3 sequences, around 30% of them seen once, and the ten largest clones take around 15%. The table lists this clonotype with a few counts. Its antigen remains unidentified. The TCR sequence derives from a human donor in good health (CMV status not recorded). Some clones in this sample may be carry-over from other donors' samples. This specimen consisted of cultured CD8+ T cells from PBMCs, obtained from culture after CMV antigen stimulation.

The CDR3 protein is CASSPGGNAGGYTF. The DNA of the CDR3 is TGTGCCAGCAGCCCCGGGGGGAATGCTGGCGGCTACACCTTC. This chain joins TRBV7-9 and TRBJ1-2; a weak D match, TRBD1 (5 bases). The V and J ends lost 5 bases and 8 bases respectively, with 18 bases between them. CDR3 length: 14 amino acids. Germline CDR1 SEHNR, CDR2 FQNEAQ (reference sequence).